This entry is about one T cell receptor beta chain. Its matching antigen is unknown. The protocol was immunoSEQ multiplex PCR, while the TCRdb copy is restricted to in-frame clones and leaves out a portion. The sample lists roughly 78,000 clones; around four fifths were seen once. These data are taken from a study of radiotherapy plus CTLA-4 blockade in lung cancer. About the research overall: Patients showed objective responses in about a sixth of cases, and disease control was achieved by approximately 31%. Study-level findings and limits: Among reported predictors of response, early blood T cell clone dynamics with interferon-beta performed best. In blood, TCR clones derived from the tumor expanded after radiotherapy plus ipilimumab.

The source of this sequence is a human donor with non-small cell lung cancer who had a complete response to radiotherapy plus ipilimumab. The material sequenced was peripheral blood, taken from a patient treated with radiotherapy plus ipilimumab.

CDR3 residues: CASSSGGGTGELFF. The CDR3 coding sequence is TGCGCCAGCAGCTCAGGAGGTGGTACCGGGGAGCTGTTTTTT. The chain recombines TRBV5-1 with TRBJ2-2; TRBD2 is a possible D gene (5 bases). Between the trimmed V and J ends, which lost 3 bases and 5 bases, there was a span of 11 bases. This CDR3 is built from 14 residues. CDR1 and CDR2 from the germline V gene are SGHRS and YFSETQ.